This T cell receptor beta chain derives from a study of shared clonotypes between healthy human individuals. Genomic DNA per cell subset filled all wells of several immunoSEQ plates. TCRdb's table, derived via immunoSEQ multiplex PCR, lists solely in-frame clones and lacks some. The sample shows 2 million to 3 million clones, 90% to 95% of them seen only once. Germline values: CDR1 SGHTA, CDR2 FQGTGA. The ends were cut back, 2 bases at V and 6 bases at J, with 10 bases in the middle. The CDR3 contains 13 residues. A note on this clone: Antigen specificity is unknown.

The study's findings and limits: Researchers found naive subsets generally carried larger estimated richness than memory subsets.

This clonotype originated in a man between 18 and 35 years old in good health. Some clones in this sample may be carry-over from other donors' samples. V gene TRBV7-3 combines with J gene TRBJ1-2, with D perhaps TRBD1 (5 bases). The specimen sequenced was naive CD4+ T cells from PBMCs. Subset reported: CD45RA+ positively selected. This CDR3 reads CASSLQGTDGYTF. In nucleotides, the CDR3 is TGTGCCAGCAGCTTACAGGGTACGGATGGCTACACCTTC.